What follows describes a single TCR beta chain. This sample was included in a study of blood T cell repertoires in COVID-19. Across the whole study: Some COVID-19 samples were acute and others convalescent; all came from the United States, Italy and Spain. The cDNA or gDNA used as material had been derived from T cells, B-cell-depleted T cells, or PBMCs.

The CDR3 spans 14 residues. CDR1 and CDR2 from the germline V gene are SGHAT and FQNNGV. V lost 5 bases to trimming and J lost 1 base, with 12 bases between them. Authors' analysis steps: Reference gene primers were amplified, and this amplification served to estimate nucleated cell counts. The method was immunoSEQ multiplex PCR; TCRdb's version includes in-frame clones alone and lacks a portion of them. Clone size and the V and J calls come from that table; the DNA yielded D and trimming. The sample lists under 250,000 clones; around 87% were seen once. The age range of participants was about 18 to 95 years, with residence in under 25 US areas.

Source material: PBMCs or T cells enriched from blood (not recorded which). The clonotype was recovered from a woman aged 18-35 years in a cohort exposed to, infected with or recovered from COVID-19 (not recorded which). The chain combines TRBV11-2 with TRBJ2-7, with D tentatively TRBD1 (6 bases). The CDR3 bases are TGTGCCAGCAGCCCGGTACAGGGTTCCTACGAGCAGTACTTC. Residues: CASSPVQGSYEQYF.